Listed here are 2 T cell receptor beta chains from one sample, sequenced in a study of CD8 T cells in Susac syndrome. RNA in amounts of roughly 0.5 to 1 ug was reverse transcribed with random hexamers. TCRdb ran MiXCR on the immunoSEQ multiplex PCR reads and lists one entry per CDR3 protein. The sample contains 150,000 to 200,000 distinct CDR3 sequences, 90% to 95% of which appear only once. Sequenced: CD4+ T cells from PBMCs. These receptors originate from a human donor with Susac syndrome.

The rearrangement links TRBV5-6 to TRBJ2-1; 8 nucleotides align to TRBD2. The CDR3 is made up of 16 amino acids. Germline CDR1 reads SGHDT; CDR2 reads YYEEEE. V lost 3 bases and J lost 4; bases outside the gene matches: 9. CDR3 coding DNA: TGTGCCAGCAGCTCCTACGGGGGGGCCACTTACAATGAGCAGTTCTTC. Translating it yields CASSSYGGATYNEQFF.

This clonotype was counted a few times. The chain links TRBV6-5 to TRBJ2-7, with 8 positions matching TRBD1. V shed 5 bases, J shed 0 bases, and the junction held 3 bases outside the gene matches. The CDR3 spans 14 residues. Germline V gene data show CDR1 as MNHEY and CDR2 as SVGAGI. The CDR3 loop is CASSGTGSSYEQYF. CDR3 nucleotide sequence: TGTGCCAGCAGTGGGACAGGCAGCTCCTACGAGCAGTACTTC.